The present TCR beta chain was sequenced within a study of T cells in Graves' hyperthyroidism and ophthalmopathy. The V gene end was trimmed by 0 bases and the J gene end by 2 bases; junction bases not matched to a gene: 5. Germline CDR1 and CDR2: SGHVS and FQNEAQ. The CDR3 is 16 residues long. TCR beta CDR3 regions were amplified from RNA. The HTBI primer set was used in a first-round RT-PCR of the TCR CDR3. TCRdb re-derived calls from the multiplex PCR reads in MiXCR, one entry per CDR3 protein. This table has about 360,000 distinct CDR3 sequences, 13% appearing once. Stable Graves' hyperthyroidism meant no ophthalmopathy progression within 18 months.

The genes are TRBV7-8 and TRBJ2-5; 8 nucleotides line up with TRBD2. The sequenced sample consisted of blood. This clonotype was sampled from a woman younger than 35 with Graves' hyperthyroidism. Here the CDR3 reads CASSLAVVAGQETQYF. The CDR3 DNA reads as TGTGCCAGCAGCTTAGCTGTGGTAGCGGGACAAGAGACCCAGTACTTC.